The present T cell receptor beta chain was sequenced within a study of blood T cells in healthy people across ages (dated by TCRdb to 2013 to 2016). Background for the entire study: In model experiments, template switching captured about one uniquely barcoded TCR beta cDNA molecule for every two T cells. The study measured age-related changes in TCR beta repertoire diversity using deep sequencing normalized with unique cDNA molecular identifiers. Donors were grouped into four age groups: young (average approximately 15 years), middle-aged (39), aged (approximately 58) and long-lived (approximately 75). To avoid experimental bias, donors of different ages were spread randomly across the sequencing lanes. Two additional independent replicas of 1 million unique cDNA reads from the same blood draw were analyzed for two donors (one aged 18 to 29 and one aged 80 or older).

Systemically healthy Caucasian individuals from Russia, some 38 in total and aged roughly 6 to 95 years, were included as donors. Approximately 10 milliliters of peripheral blood were collected from each donor into EDTA-treated Vacutainer tubes. Ficoll-Paque density-gradient centrifugation was used to isolate PBMCs, with at least 7 million per sample. Total RNA, at least 6 micrograms per sample, was extracted from PBMCs with Trizol reagent. The percentages of naive CD45RAhigh/CD27high T cells were determined by flow cytometry on a PBMC aliquot from every donor. As concerns this clonotype: The antigen it recognizes is unknown. No quality values exist for individual bases; no much larger clone is one base distant.

The study at large found these results: As age increased, observed TCR beta diversity per million T cells dropped in a roughly linear way, and a significant reduction was already evident by age around 41. The CMV infection status of donors was not known, potentially confounding age-related changes in expanded clonotypes. A strong correlation was found between observed TCR beta diversity and the percentage of naive T cells measured by flow cytometry. Since profiling was done on bulk unsorted PBMCs, naive and antigen-experienced compartments could not be conclusively compared. Total diversity estimates from one million sequenced T cells were considered lower bounds and underestimates. The long-lived group showed more naive CD4+ T cells, fewer expanded clones and increased TCR diversity than the aged group, suggesting age selection.

Library preparation employed 5' RACE. For sequencing, an Illumina HiSeq 2500 was employed. A second PCR of 7 to 11 cycles was performed with a sample-barcoded 5' primer and a J-beta primer mix. Each TCR beta cDNA molecule received a unique molecular identifier from a template-switch 5' adaptor carrying 12 random nucleotides. Each sample yielded at least 2.5 million CDR3-containing paired-end reads. All of the RNA was converted into first-strand cDNA using the Mint cDNA synthesis kit, with a TRBC-specific oligonucleotide serving as the primer. After uracil-DNA glycosylase treatment, a first 18-cycle PCR used universal primers M1SS and BC2_uni_R on all cDNA. The authors processed their data as follows. For normalization, 1 million high-quality reads were randomly selected from each sample, with every read carrying a distinct molecular identifier. Instead of being binned into consensus sequences, reads that shared molecular identifiers were thrown out. MiTCR, set to a Q25 quality threshold and the strictest error-elimination algorithm, was used for CDR3 identification, clonotype clustering and error correction. A nonparametric unseen species model using Euler transformation provided a lower-bound estimate of total TCR beta diversity. The public reads were reanalyzed by TCRdb: fastp trimming at Q25, MiXCR alignment, in-frame beta chains only. Every entry covers one CDR3 protein and lists the most common genes and DNA from its rows. TCRdb, not the authors, supplied the V and J calls. The sample profile shows around 1.5 million distinct CDR3 sequences; 30% to 40% of them were found once. Approximately 10% of the sample is in the top ten clones.

Sequencing was performed on blood. The clonotype was recovered from a woman younger than 45 in good health.

CDR3 protein: CASSRRNGYQETQYF. The sequenced DNA is TGCGCCAGCAGCAGGCGGAATGGGTACCAAGAGACCCAGTACTTC. Recombination joined TRBV5-1 with TRBJ2-5, with no D gene named confidently. Reading the germline V gene gives CDR1 SGHRS and CDR2 YFSETQ. V drops 4 bases and J drops 0 bases, leaving 13 bases in between. The CDR3 holds 15 amino acids from the cysteine to the phenylalanine. This entry keeps only the CDR3 DNA: 45 bases, framed from base 1.